The 24 T cell receptor beta chains reported below all come from one sample, sequenced in a study of cytomegalovirus exposure and HLA in healthy donors. A multiplex PCR was run with 60 Vbeta primers and 13 Jbeta primers. Profiling relied on immunoSEQ multiplex PCR, and the TCRdb table lists in-frame clones only, not all of them. This table has roughly 130,000 clones, less than 85% appearing once. Material: PBMCs. These receptors all come from a woman in her forties or fifties in good health and CMV-seropositive.

This clone showed up just a few times. The chain carries TRBV6-5 and TRBJ2-7, with D possibly matching TRBD1 (6 bases). CDR1 and CDR2 (germline): MNHEY, SVGAGI. This CDR3 has 15 residues. Trimming shortened V by 2 bases and J by 3 bases, and 14 bases separated the two germline ends. CDR3 sequence (DNA): TGTGCCAGCAGTTACACCGGGACAAACTACTACGAGCAGTACTTC. Translated: CASSYTGTNYYEQYF.

This rearrangement joins TRBV19 to TRBJ1-2; the D gene is possibly TRBD1 (6 bases). V lost 5 bases and J lost 2, with 12 bases in between. The CDR3 is 14 amino acids. The germline CDR1 and CDR2 sequences are LNHDA and SQIVND (reference sequence). Here the CDR3 DNA reads TGTGCCAGTAGTCCCTGGACAGCCAACTATGGCTACACCTTC. Translated, it gives CASSPWTANYGYTF.

A remark on this clone: Mismatch with germline at one junction end may stem from a read error. This rearrangement joins TRBV5-1 to TRBJ2-5; 11 nucleotides agree with TRBD2. The CDR3 loop spans 16 amino acids. From germline, CDR1 is SGHRS and CDR2 YFSETQ. DNA of the CDR3: TGCGCCAGCAGCTTGGCCCTTAGCGGGGGGGCCGCGGGCGTGGACTTC. This sequence encodes CASSLALSGGAAGVDF.

This clone was counted between two and nine times. The chain recombines TRBV19 with TRBJ1-3; D is perhaps TRBD1 (6 bases). Looked up from germline, CDR1 is LNHDA and CDR2 is SQIVND (reference sequence). The CDR3 extends over 15 amino acids. Deletions cut 6 bases from V and 0 bases from J, with 12 bases between. The DNA of the CDR3 is TGTGCCAGTAGCGTGGGGGGGCCCTCTGGAAACACCATATATTTT. Translation: CASSVGGPSGNTIYF.

This clone was observed once. The J gene is TRBJ2-5, the V gene TRBV9; perhaps TRBD1 as D (6 bases). Trimming stripped 0 bases from V and 5 bases from J, with 11 bases between. CDR3 length equals 14 residues. Looked up from germline, CDR1 is SGDLS and CDR2 is YYNGEE. In nucleotides, the CDR3 is TGTGCCAGCAGCGTAGGAAGGGGGACGGAGACCCAGTACTTC. This codes for CASSVGRGTETQYF.

This rearrangement joins TRBV7-3 to TRBJ1-1; a weak D match, TRBD1 (5 bases). The CDR3 is 14 residues long. V lost 4 bases, J lost 2 bases, and 11 bases lay in between. Per the germline V gene, CDR1 is SGHTA and CDR2 is FQGTGA. The CDR3 spells CASSSQGHNTEAFF. In nucleotides, the CDR3 is TGTGCCAGCAGCTCCCAAGGACACAACACTGAAGCTTTCTTT.

This chain links TRBV11-2 with TRBJ2-5; 10 bases fit TRBD2. There are 19 residues in the CDR3. The germline CDR1 and CDR2 sequences are SGHAT and FQNNGV. V trimming: 1 base; J trimming: 2 bases; junction bases outside the gene matches: 13. The CDR3 protein is CASSLGPAGGQLPQETQYF. CDR3 in DNA: TGTGCCAGCAGCTTAGGCCCAGCGGGGGGGCAACTACCTCAAGAGACCCAGTACTTC.

This chain joins TRBV19 and TRBJ1-1; possible D gene TRBD1, 5 bases. The V end was cut by 1 base, the J end by 5 bases, with 11 bases between. This CDR3 spans 14 amino acids. CDR1 is LNHDA and CDR2 is SQIVND in the germline V gene (reference sequence). The CDR3 sequence is CASSIVGGDTEAFF. CDR3 bases: TGTGCCAGTAGTATAGTAGGAGGGGATACTGAAGCTTTCTTT.

The chain couples TRBV12-5 to TRBJ1-1; TRBD1 is a possible D gene (5 bases). Germline values: CDR1 LGHNT, CDR2 FRNRAP. CDR3 length: 13 amino acids. Trimming left V 9 bases short and J 2 bases short, with 13 bases between. CDR3 protein: CASRGRANTEAFF. CDR3 sequence (DNA): TGTGCTAGCCGCGGCAGGGCCAACACTGAAGCTTTCTTT.

CDR3 region: CASSTTGGAYEQYF. The CDR3 DNA reads as TGTGCCAGTAGTACGACAGGGGGCGCCTACGAGCAGTACTTC. The chain links TRBV19 to TRBJ2-7, with 10 bases that match TRBD1. Looked up from germline, CDR1 is LNHDA and CDR2 is SQIVND (reference sequence). Germline trimming cut 4 bases from V and 2 bases from J; bases unmatched to any gene: 2. This CDR3 has 14 amino acids.

CDR3 amino acids: CAWGQALGGNTIYF. CDR3 DNA: TGTGCCTGGGGACAGGCATTAGGGGGAAACACCATATATTTT. The V gene is TRBV30, the J gene TRBJ1-3; 7 positions match TRBD1. V was pared by 5 bases and J by 4 bases, with 8 bases of the junction left unmatched. This CDR3 has 14 amino acids. The germline V gene encodes CDR1 GTSNPN and CDR2 SVGIG (reference sequence).

This clone appeared a few times. The V and J genes are TRBV15 and TRBJ2-5, with 8 nucleotides matching TRBD2. The end of the DNA fits TRBJ2-7 better, so the J call may be wrong. The CDR3 has 16 residues. Germline CDR1 reads LNHNV; CDR2 reads YYDKDF (reference sequence). The CDR3 DNA follows: TGTGCCACCAGCAGTTTATCATCGGGGGGGCCCTACGAGCAGTACTTC. It is translated as CATSSLSSGGPYEQYF.

The gene calls are TRBV6-6 and TRBJ2-3; 11 nucleotides align to TRBD1. The CDR3 is 16 residues long. V trimming: 0 bases; J trimming: 3 bases; junction bases outside the gene matches: 2. CDR1 and CDR2 from the germline V gene are MNHNY and SVGAGI (reference sequence). The CDR3 nucleotides are TGTGCCAGCAGTTACTCGGACAGGGGGCGAACAGATACGCAGTATTTT. It codes for CASSYSDRGRTDTQYF.

This clone was seen just once. The J gene is TRBJ1-1, the V gene TRBV18, with D possibly TRBD1 on 5 matching bases. Germline V gene data show CDR1 as KGHSH and CDR2 as LQKENI. This CDR3 has 16 amino acids. V lost 4 bases and J lost 2, with 17 bases in between. In DNA, the CDR3 is TGTGCCAGCTCACGGGCCGGGGGGGTCGGAAACACTGAAGCTTTCTTT. Translation: CASSRAGGVGNTEAFF.

The V call is TRBV4-2, the J call TRBJ1-1; D is undetermined. Germline V CDR1 and CDR2: LGHNA, YNFKEQ. The CDR3 runs 14 residues. Trimming took off 4 bases at V and 1 base at J, with 10 bases between the two ends. CDR3 DNA sequence: TGTGCCAGCAGCCTAAGAGCAGGGAACACTGAAGCTTTCTTT. It encodes CASSLRAGNTEAFF.

This chain connects TRBV10-3 to TRBJ1-1; 10 nucleotides agree with TRBD1. V was clipped by 7 bases and J by 1 base; unmatched bases: 6. The germline V gene encodes CDR1 ENHRY and CDR2 SYGVKD. The CDR3 runs 15 residues. The DNA for the CDR3 is TGTGCCATCAACCAGGGACAGGGGAGGAACACTGAAGCTTTCTTT. Translation gives CAINQGQGRNTEAFF.

V gene TRBV5-1 combines with J gene TRBJ1-1, with 8 positions matching TRBD1. After removal of 4 bases from V and 8 bases from J, the junction contained 13 bases not matched to a gene. CDR1 is SGHRS and CDR2 is YFSETQ in the germline V gene. The CDR3 runs to 15 residues. CDR3 in amino acids: CASSRGDRGNGEAFF. CDR3 bases: TGCGCCAGCAGCCGGGGCGACAGGGGAAACGGCGAAGCTTTCTTT.

The rearrangement links TRBV29-1 to TRBJ2-1, with 9 bases lining up with TRBD1. The CDR3 sequence is 16 residues long. Germline CDR1 is SQVTM and CDR2 is ANQGSEA. J lost 4 bases, V lost 0 bases, and 7 bases had no gene match. The CDR3 region has the DNA TGCAGCGTTGAAGATCGTCGGGACAGGGTATACAATGAGCAGTTCTTC. Amino acids: CSVEDRRDRVYNEQFF.

This chain joins TRBV6-5 and TRBJ2-1, with D possibly being TRBD2 (6 bases). This CDR3 comprises 13 residues. The germline V and J ends were trimmed by 7 bases and 5 bases, with 12 bases remaining between them. Germline values: CDR1 MNHEY, CDR2 SVGAGI. The CDR3 sequence is CASTGTYNNEQFF. The CDR3 DNA reads TGTGCCAGCACCGGGACTTACAACAATGAGCAGTTCTTC.

This chain joins TRBV9 and TRBJ2-3, with 8 bases fitting TRBD2. The length of the CDR3 is 16 residues. Germline lookup yields CDR1 SGDLS and CDR2 YYNGEE. J gave up 2 bases and V 0 bases, and 5 bases lay outside the gene matches. CDR3 bases: TGTGCCAGCAGCGTAGGGGGTAGCGGGAACACAGATACGCAGTATTTT. Amino acid sequence: CASSVGGSGNTDTQYF.

The chain joins TRBV30 to TRBJ1-5; 9 nucleotides line up with TRBD1. Germline CDR1 reads GTSNPN; CDR2 reads SVGIG (reference sequence). The CDR3 spans 15 residues. After removal of 5 bases from V and 7 bases from J, the junction contained 12 bases not matched to a gene. The CDR3 sequence: CAWRQTGGSRQPQHF. The CDR3 DNA is TGTGCCTGGCGTCAGACAGGGGGAAGTAGACAGCCCCAGCATTTT.

CDR3 coding DNA: TGTGCCATCCATCGGGACAGTCCTAGGTGGGCCGGGGAGCTGTTTTTT. It specifies CAIHRDSPRWAGELFF. The chain combines TRBV10-3 with TRBJ2-2, with 7 bases fitting TRBD1. Looked up from germline, CDR1 is ENHRY and CDR2 is SYGVKD. The CDR3 extends over 16 amino acids. Trimming removed 8 bases from V and 6 bases from J; junction bases left unmatched: 15.

This chain connects TRBV6-4 to TRBJ1-1; D remains ambiguous. V was pared by 3 bases and J by 4 bases, with 9 bases between. Germline CDR1 MRHNA, CDR2 SNTAGT. This CDR3 is built from 13 residues. CDR3 sequence (DNA): TGTGCCAGCAGTGAAGGACGGGGCACTGAAGCTTTCTTT. This codes for CASSEGRGTEAFF.

The chain couples TRBV6-5 to TRBJ1-4, with TRBD1 as a possible D gene (5 bases). Trimming shortened V by 3 bases and J by 5 bases, and 10 bases separated the two germline ends. This CDR3 spans 14 amino acids. The germline gives CDR1 MNHEY, CDR2 SVGAGI. CDR3 sequence (DNA): TGTGCCAGCAGTTATAAGGGGCCCAATGAAAAACTGTTTTTT. It is translated as CASSYKGPNEKLFF.